The sequence of this T cell receptor (beta chain) was determined in a study of blood T cell repertoires in COVID-19. Background on the study: Sites across the United States, Italy and Spain contributed samples from acute and convalescent COVID-19. Sample material is recorded as cDNA or gDNA derived from T cells, B-cell-depleted T cells, or PBMCs.

V was clipped by 5 bases and J by 6 bases, with 14 bases between them. Germline CDR1 is SGHNT and CDR2 is YYREEE (reference sequence). The CDR3 totals 13 residues. In the source study's methods: Amplification of reference gene primers was used by the study to estimate nucleated cell counts. Profiling relied on immunoSEQ multiplex PCR, and the TCRdb table lists in-frame clones only, not all of them. V and J calls and clone size are those listed in that table; D and trimming were worked out from the DNA. Of 200,000 to 250,000 clones listed, 75% to 90% are singletons. The clonotype originates from a woman between 40 and 50 years old with acute or convalescent COVID-19. The V call is TRBV5-4, the J call TRBJ1-2, with D maybe TRBD1 (6 bases). Sequencing input: peripheral blood. Written as DNA, the CDR3 is TGTGCCAGCAGGTCTGGGGGGGCTGATGGCTACACCTTC. This sequence encodes CASRSGGADGYTF.